Sequencing of this T cell receptor (beta chain) was carried out in a study of low-dose radiotherapy and immunotherapy resistance in tumors. A single count supports this clonotype. The PCR that amplified TCRs ran for 15 to 25 cycles, relying on a constant-region primer and a V-primer adapter. The mRNA which had been isolated was amplified by in vitro transcription. TCRdb re-called the reads through MiXCR, storing one row per CDR3 protein. Here the sample spans approximately 52,000 distinct CDR3 sequences, roughly a third being singletons. As for time point: after trial treatment. Sample treatment: LDRT plus nivolumab, ipilimumab, low-dose cyclophosphamide and aspirin (RACIN trial). As a condition of eligibility, patients had advanced solid tumors lacking tumor-infiltrating lymphocytes. Material: PBMCs, obtained after low-dose radiotherapy plus immunotherapy. The receptor's source is a male donor with rectosigmoid adenocarcinoma.

The CDR3 region is CASSLPGRYEQYF. The CDR3, as DNA: TGTGCCAGCAGCCTACCTGGACGCTACGAGCAGTACTTC. The chain uses TRBV11-2 and TRBJ2-7; D is unclear. V gave up 5 bases and J gave up 3 bases, with 11 bases separating them. The CDR3 loop spans 13 amino acids. Looked up from germline, CDR1 is SGHAT and CDR2 is FQNNGV.